This TCR beta chain was captured by sequencing in a study of T cell responses to AZD1222 COVID-19 vaccine. The V segment lost 6 bases and the J segment 0 bases; nucleotides outside the gene matches: 4. Germline V gene data show CDR1 as MNHEY and CDR2 as SMNVEV (reference sequence). The CDR3 spans 15 residues. This table comes from immunoSEQ multiplex PCR, and its TCRdb copy is limited to in-frame clones, with some not included. Seen here are 150,000 to 200,000 clones, 85% to 95% observed once, and the top ten hold about 1.4%. The clonotype comes from an adult in good health. The chain joins TRBV27 to TRBJ1-5; TRBD1 matches 8 bases. Source: peripheral blood, taken on day 0 of AZD1222 vaccination. The CDR3 DNA reads TGTGCCAGCAGAAACCAGGGGGCTAGCAATCAGCCCCAGCATTTT. Protein product: CASRNQGASNQPQHF.